This TCR beta chain was captured by sequencing in a study of cytomegalovirus exposure and HLA in healthy donors. As for the study in general: Tens of millions of unique TCRs from HLA-typed donors were held in an early release of data. Regarding the study as a whole: Later analysis reportedly placed an Asian-associated ancestry cluster below the roughly 690-donor mean in N-insertions. Being indistinguishable, some V segments were excluded, TRBV6-2 and TRBV6-3 among them.

A word on this clone: What it binds is not known.

Amplification used 60 Vbeta primers and 13 Jbeta primers. Sequencing was performed with immunoSEQ multiplex PCR; in TCRdb, only in-frame clones are kept and a portion is missing. This sample has approximately 150,000 clones, with roughly 86% found just once. The CDR3 extends over 15 amino acids. The sequencing sample was made of PBMCs. The V gene is TRBV1, the J gene TRBJ2-3; TRBD2 reflects the table's D call only, with no check against the DNA. TRBV1 is assigned pseudogene status. This clonotype was obtained from a girl between 10 and 17 years old in good health and CMV-seropositive. In nucleotides, the CDR3 is TGCACCAGCAGCCAAGAGGGGGGATCCGCAGATACGCAGTATTTT. Residues: CTSSQEGGSADTQYF.